Listed below are T cell receptor beta chains from one sample, sequenced in a study of blood T cell repertoires in COVID-19. The repertoire was sequenced with immunoSEQ multiplex PCR; TCRdb's copy has only in-frame clones and lacks some. The table has more than 90,000 clones, more than 70% seen once. Sequenced: peripheral blood. These receptors were obtained from a young woman with acute or convalescent COVID-19. CDR3s include the opening cysteine and the closing phenylalanine or tryptophan. The D gene is left open where the match is weak. Size is omitted from some rows. Given values are once, few, many or a class for expanded clones.

v_gene	abundance	d_gene	j_gene	CDR3aa	CDR3nt
TRBV19	-	-	TRBJ2-3	CASSPGALQVLTDTQYF	TGTGCCAGTAGCCCAGGGGCCCTACAGGTCCTCACAGATACGCAGTATTTT
TRBV10-2	once	-	TRBJ2-2	CASRDYNTGELFF	TGCGCCAGCAGGGACTACAACACCGGGGAGCTGTTTTTT
TRBV28	-	-	TRBJ1-4	CASSTARRSGATNEKLFF	TGTGCCAGCAGCACCGCCAGGAGGTCTGGGGCAACTAATGAAAAACTGTTTTTT
TRBV30	once	TRBD2	TRBJ2-1	CAWGSPAGGPITYNEQFF	TGTGCCTGGGGATCCCCAGCGGGGGGGCCTATCACCTACAATGAGCAGTTCTTC
TRBV4-2	few	-	TRBJ1-6	CASSQALTGSSYNSPLHF	TGTGCCAGCAGCCAGGCCCTCACAGGGAGCTCCTATAATTCACCCCTCCACTTT
TRBV6-4	-	-	TRBJ1-5	CASSVGGGQPQHF	TGTGCCAGCAGCGTGGGGGGAGGACAGCCCCAGCATTTT
TRBV19	-	TRBD1	TRBJ1-5	CASSIVQGAPQPQHF	TGTGCCAGTAGTATAGTACAGGGGGCCCCTCAGCCCCAGCATTTT
TRBV30	-	-	TRBJ1-2	CAWSVSGGLGYTF	TGTGCCTGGAGTGTATCTGGGGGCCTGGGCTACACCTTC
TRBV4-1	-	TRBD2	TRBJ2-5	CASSPGGRGGQETQYF	TGCGCCAGCAGCCCCGGGGGCCGGGGGGGACAAGAGACCCAGTACTTC
TRBV2	-	-	TRBJ2-1	CASGLGALGEQFF	TGTGCCAGCGGTTTAGGAGCCCTCGGTGAGCAGTTCTTC
TRBV2	-	-	TRBJ1-1	CASSLAGGTAEAFF	TGTGCCAGCAGTCTAGCGGGGGGGACCGCTGAAGCTTTCTTT
TRBV30	-	-	TRBJ1-4	CAWALRGSELFF	TGTGCCTGGGCCTTGCGGGGAAGCGAACTGTTTTTT
TRBV28	-	TRBD1	TRBJ2-3	CASSLGQASTDTQYF	TGTGCCAGCAGTCTAGGACAGGCTAGCACAGATACGCAGTATTTT
TRBV5-1	-	TRBD1	TRBJ2-3	CASSSIITGGSDTQYF	TGCGCCAGCAGCTCAATAATAACAGGGGGGTCAGATACGCAGTATTTT
TRBV29-1	-	TRBD1	TRBJ1-2	CSVDRDRGNYGYTF	TGCAGCGTCGATAGGGACAGGGGAAACTATGGCTACACCTTC
TRBV28	-	-	TRBJ2-7	CASRTQTGFYEQYF	TGTGCCAGCAGAACCCAAACAGGGTTCTACGAGCAGTACTTC
TRBV7-9	-	-	TRBJ2-3	CASSYGPRTAGSTDTQYF	TGTGCCAGCAGCTACGGTCCCCGCACCGCCGGGAGCACAGATACGCAGTATTTT
TRBV5-1	-	TRBD1	TRBJ2-3	CASSPGQAPQFTDTQYF	TGCGCCAGCAGCCCCGGACAGGCGCCCCAATTCACAGATACGCAGTATTTT
TRBV15	-	TRBD1	TRBJ1-3	CATSPGQGPGNTIYF	TGTGCCACCAGCCCAGGACAGGGGCCAGGAAACACCATATATTTT
TRBV7-9	-	TRBD1	TRBJ1-5	CASSPGQGIQPQHF	TGTGCCAGCAGCCCGGGACAGGGCATTCAGCCCCAGCATTTT
TRBV19	-	-	TRBJ1-3	CASSGAGVSSGNTIYF	TGTGCCAGTAGTGGGGCAGGGGTGTCCTCTGGAAACACCATATATTTT
TRBV28	-	-	TRBJ1-5	CASSGLRSNQPQHF	TGTGCCAGCAGTGGGCTAAGGAGCAATCAGCCCCAGCATTTT
TRBV5-1	-	TRBD1	TRBJ2-2	CASSGQGASGGELFF	TGCGCCAGCTCGGGACAGGGGGCTTCCGGCGGGGAGCTGTTTTTT
TRBV28	-	-	TRBJ2-7	CASTSYLRSYEQYF	TGTGCCAGCACTTCTTACTTACGGAGCTACGAGCAGTACTTC
TRBV2	-	-	TRBJ1-6	CASSEAGPNSPLHF	TGTGCCAGCAGTGAGGCAGGGCCCAATTCACCCCTCCACTTT
TRBV29-1	-	TRBD1	TRBJ1-5	CSVEWVTGGKNQPQHF	TGCAGCGTTGAATGGGTGACAGGGGGCAAGAATCAGCCCCAGCATTTT
TRBV5-6	once	TRBD1	TRBJ2-2	CASSLPMTGGELFF	TGTGCCAGCAGCTTACCGATGACAGGGGGGGAGCTGTTTTTT
TRBV30	-	-	TRBJ2-7	CAWSPPDLGGSYEQYF	TGTGCCTGGAGTCCCCCCGACCTCGGAGGGTCCTACGAGCAGTACTTC
TRBV11-2	-	-	TRBJ2-3	CASSLRGLSTDTQYF	TGTGCCAGCAGCTTGCGGGGCCTGAGCACAGATACGCAGTATTTT
TRBV7-9	-	-	TRBJ1-4	CASSYDRTNEKLFF	TGTGCCAGCAGCTACGACAGAACCAATGAAAAACTGTTTTTT
TRBV24-1	-	-	TRBJ2-1	CATRGVGRGPNEQFF	TGTGCCACCAGAGGGGTCGGGCGGGGGCCGAATGAGCAGTTCTTC
TRBV5-4	once	-	TRBJ1-1	CASSFGGASYTEAFF	TGTGCCAGCAGCTTCGGGGGGGCTAGTTACACTGAAGCTTTCTTT
TRBV10-3	-	TRBD1	TRBJ2-2	CATEDRRDGTGELFF	TGTGCCACCGAGGACAGGCGAGACGGAACCGGGGAGCTGTTTTTT
TRBV27	-	-	TRBJ1-4	CASKQGTTNEKLFF	TGTGCCAGCAAGCAGGGGACAACTAATGAAAAACTGTTTTTT
TRBV27	once	-	TRBJ1-1	CASHGGTEAFF	TGTGCCAGTCACGGAGGCACTGAAGCTTTCTTT
TRBV13	-	-	TRBJ1-1	CASSLDRQAFF	TGTGCCAGCAGCCTCGACAGGCAAGCTTTCTTT
TRBV20-1	-	TRBD1	TRBJ2-1	CSASRGQSYNEQFF	TGCAGTGCTAGTAGGGGACAGAGTTACAATGAGCAGTTCTTC
TRBV5-6	few	-	TRBJ2-7	CASSLMGRYEQYF	TGTGCCAGCAGTCTCATGGGCAGATACGAGCAGTACTTC
TRBV6-1	-	-	TRBJ1-3	CASTFSGNTIYF	TGTGCCAGCACCTTCTCTGGAAACACCATATATTTT
TRBV3-1/TRBV3-2	-	-	TRBJ2-7	CASSQENRDEQYF	TGTGCCAGCAGCCAGGAAAACAGGGACGAGCAGTACTTC
TRBV5-1	-	-	TRBJ2-6	CASSLEYNSGANVLTF	TGCGCCAGCAGCTTGGAATACAACTCTGGGGCCAACGTCCTGACTTTC
TRBV6-5	-	-	TRBJ2-2	CASSYSAGGGPGELFF	TGTGCCAGCAGTTACTCCGCAGGAGGGGGCCCCGGGGAGCTGTTTTTT
TRBV30	-	-	TRBJ1-2	CAWSVQGSDGYTF	TGTGCCTGGAGTGTGCAGGGATCGGATGGCTACACCTTC
TRBV9	-	-	TRBJ1-3	CASSVGLGGGNTIYF	TGTGCCAGCAGCGTAGGACTTGGTGGAGGAAACACCATATATTTT
TRBV13	-	-	TRBJ2-7	CASSFLSPGEQYF	TGTGCCAGCAGCTTTCTCTCCCCAGGCGAGCAGTACTTC
TRBV29-1	-	TRBD2	TRBJ2-1	CSANAASGVYNEQFF	TGCAGCGCCAACGCGGCTAGCGGCGTCTACAATGAGCAGTTCTTC
TRBV12-5	-	-	TRBJ2-3	CASGRTDSTSTDTQYF	TGTGCTAGTGGCCGTACAGATTCAACTAGCACAGATACGCAGTATTTT
TRBV13	once	-	TRBJ1-1	CASSSGGRNTEAFF	TGTGCCAGCAGCTCGGGAGGTAGGAACACTGAAGCTTTCTTT
TRBV9	few	TRBD1	TRBJ1-1	CASSGEGQLEAFF	TGTGCCAGCAGCGGAGAGGGACAGCTTGAAGCTTTCTTT
TRBV5-1	-	TRBD1	TRBJ2-7	CASSLVGQGRNEQYF	TGCGCCAGCAGCTTGGTTGGACAGGGACGAAACGAGCAGTACTTC
TRBV6-5	-	-	TRBJ2-4	CASSMAGGAKNIQYF	TGTGCCAGTTCCATGGCAGGGGGGGCCAAAAACATTCAGTACTTC
TRBV28	-	TRBD2	TRBJ2-7	CAIATSGPYEQYF	TGTGCCATCGCGACTAGCGGTCCCTACGAGCAGTACTTC
TRBV10-1	-	-	TRBJ1-2	CASSESRGRGYTF	TGCGCCAGCAGTGAGTCCAGGGGACGTGGCTACACCTTC
TRBV27	-	TRBD1	TRBJ2-7	CASSNRDSYEQYF	TGTGCCAGCAGCAACCGGGACAGCTACGAGCAGTACTTC